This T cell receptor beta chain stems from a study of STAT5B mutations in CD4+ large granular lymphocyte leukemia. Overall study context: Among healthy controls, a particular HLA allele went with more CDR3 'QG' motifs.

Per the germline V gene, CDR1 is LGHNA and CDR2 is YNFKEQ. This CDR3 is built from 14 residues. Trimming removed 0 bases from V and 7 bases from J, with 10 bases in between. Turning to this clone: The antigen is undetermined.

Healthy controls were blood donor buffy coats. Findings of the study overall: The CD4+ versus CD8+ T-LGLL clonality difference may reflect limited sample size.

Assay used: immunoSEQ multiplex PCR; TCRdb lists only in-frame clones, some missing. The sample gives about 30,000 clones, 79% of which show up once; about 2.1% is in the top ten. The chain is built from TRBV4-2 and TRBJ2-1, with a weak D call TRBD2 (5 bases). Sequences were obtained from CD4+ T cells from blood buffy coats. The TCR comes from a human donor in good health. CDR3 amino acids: CASSQDPGRNEQFF. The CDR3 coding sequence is TGTGCCAGCAGCCAAGATCCGGGAAGGAATGAGCAGTTCTTC.